This TCR beta chain was profiled in a study of cytomegalovirus exposure and HLA in healthy donors. At the level of the study: There were more than 350 genotyped donors. Of these, roughly 80% fell in the genetic ancestry cluster associated with self-reported Caucasian donors.

Study results and limitations: Analyses of presence and absence presupposed an approximately uniform sequencing depth across donors.

Nominally healthy donors were sampled, though unrecorded immune exposures were likely. With 7 bases clipped from V and 4 bases from J, the junction kept 3 bases outside the gene matches. The CDR3 contains 13 residues. Germline V gene sequence: CDR1 MNHNS, CDR2 SASEGT. With 60 Vbeta and 13 Jbeta primers, the PCR was carried out. Some clones are missing from TCRdb's copy, which holds only in-frame ones; the method was immunoSEQ multiplex PCR. The sample contains about 120,000 clones, over 60% of which appear only once. Details on this clone: The antigen is undetermined.

The chain combines TRBV6-1 with TRBJ1-5, with 8 nucleotides matching TRBD1. The origin of this receptor is a female donor in good health and CMV-seronegative. The sequencing input was PBMCs. CDR3 in DNA: TGTGCCAGCAAGAGACAGGGGAATCAGCCCCAGCATTTT. Amino acid sequence: CASKRQGNQPQHF.